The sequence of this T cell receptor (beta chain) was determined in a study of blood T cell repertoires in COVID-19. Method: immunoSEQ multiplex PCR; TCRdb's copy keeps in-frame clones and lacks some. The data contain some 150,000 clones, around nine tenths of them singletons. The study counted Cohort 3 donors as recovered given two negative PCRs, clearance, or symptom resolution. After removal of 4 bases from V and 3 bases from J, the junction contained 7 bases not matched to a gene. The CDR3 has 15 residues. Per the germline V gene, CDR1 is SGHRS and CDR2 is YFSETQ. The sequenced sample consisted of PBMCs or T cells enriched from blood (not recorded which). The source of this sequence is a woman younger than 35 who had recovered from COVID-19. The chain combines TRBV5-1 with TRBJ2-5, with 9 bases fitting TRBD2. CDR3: CASSPIAGDKETQYF. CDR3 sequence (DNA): TGCGCCAGCAGCCCTATAGCGGGAGACAAAGAGACCCAGTACTTC. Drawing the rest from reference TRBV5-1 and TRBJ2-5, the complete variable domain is KAGVTQTPRYLIKTRGQQVTLSCSPISGHRSVSWYQQTPGQGLQFLFEYFSETQRNKGNFPGRFSGRQFSNSRSEMNVSTLELGDSALYLCASSPIAGDKETQYFGPGTRLLVL.